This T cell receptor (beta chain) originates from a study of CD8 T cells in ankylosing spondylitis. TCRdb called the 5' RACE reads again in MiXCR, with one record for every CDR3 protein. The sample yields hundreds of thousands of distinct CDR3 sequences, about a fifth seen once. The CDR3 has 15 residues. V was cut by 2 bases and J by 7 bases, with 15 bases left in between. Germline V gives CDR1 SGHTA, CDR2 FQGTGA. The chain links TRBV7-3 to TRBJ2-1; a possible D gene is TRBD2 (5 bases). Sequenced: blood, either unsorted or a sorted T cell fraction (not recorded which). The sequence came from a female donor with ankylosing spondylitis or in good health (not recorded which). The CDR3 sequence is CASSLSTAGGNEQFF. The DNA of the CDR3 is TGTGCCAGCAGCTTATCCACGGCGGGTGGGAATGAGCAGTTCTTC.